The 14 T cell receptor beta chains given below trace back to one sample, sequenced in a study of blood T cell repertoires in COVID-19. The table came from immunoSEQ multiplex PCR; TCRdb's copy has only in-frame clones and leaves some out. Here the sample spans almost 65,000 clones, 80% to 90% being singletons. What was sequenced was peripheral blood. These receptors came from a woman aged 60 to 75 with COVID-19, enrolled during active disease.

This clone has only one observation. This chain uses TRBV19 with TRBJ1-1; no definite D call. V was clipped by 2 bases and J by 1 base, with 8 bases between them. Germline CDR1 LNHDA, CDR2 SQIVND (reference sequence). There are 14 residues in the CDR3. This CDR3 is CASSINGWNTEAFF. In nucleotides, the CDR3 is TGTGCCAGTAGTATAAACGGTTGGAACACTGAAGCTTTCTTT.

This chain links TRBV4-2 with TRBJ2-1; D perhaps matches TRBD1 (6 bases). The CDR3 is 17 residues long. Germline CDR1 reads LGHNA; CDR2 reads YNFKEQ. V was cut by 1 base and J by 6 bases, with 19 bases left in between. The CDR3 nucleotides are TGTGCCAGCAGCCAAGTAAGCCTCGCTACAGGGACCAATGAGCAGTTCTTC. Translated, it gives CASSQVSLATGTNEQFF.

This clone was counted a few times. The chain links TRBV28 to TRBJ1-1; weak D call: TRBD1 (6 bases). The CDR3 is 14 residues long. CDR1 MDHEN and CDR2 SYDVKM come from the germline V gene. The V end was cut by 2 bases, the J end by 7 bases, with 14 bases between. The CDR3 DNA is TGTGCCAGCAGTTTACCCACAGGGCGAGGTGAAGCTTTCTTT. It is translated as CASSLPTGRGEAFF.

CDR3 region: CASSFSGGLDEQYF. The CDR3 DNA sequence: TGTGCCAGCAGCTTCTCGGGGGGGCTCGACGAGCAGTACTTC. This chain links TRBV7-9 with TRBJ2-7; 8 bases are shared with TRBD2. The junction had 6 bases not matched to a gene; V was cut back by 3 bases and J by 5 bases. The CDR3 consists of 14 residues. Germline assignment: CDR1 SEHNR and CDR2 FQNEAQ (reference sequence).

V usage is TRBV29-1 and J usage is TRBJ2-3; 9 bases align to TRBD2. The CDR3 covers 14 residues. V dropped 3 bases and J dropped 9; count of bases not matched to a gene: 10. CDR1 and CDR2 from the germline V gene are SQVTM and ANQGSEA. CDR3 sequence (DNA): TGCAGCGTTGACATTAGCGGGAGTTGGACCACGCAGTATTTT. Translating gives CSVDISGSWTTQYF.

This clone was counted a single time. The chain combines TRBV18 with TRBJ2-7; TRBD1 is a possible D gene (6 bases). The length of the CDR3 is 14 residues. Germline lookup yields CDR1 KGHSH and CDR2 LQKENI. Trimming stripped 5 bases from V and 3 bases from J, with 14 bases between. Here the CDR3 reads CASSLQGMGYEQYF. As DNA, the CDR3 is TGTGCCAGCTCATTACAGGGTATGGGCTACGAGCAGTACTTC.

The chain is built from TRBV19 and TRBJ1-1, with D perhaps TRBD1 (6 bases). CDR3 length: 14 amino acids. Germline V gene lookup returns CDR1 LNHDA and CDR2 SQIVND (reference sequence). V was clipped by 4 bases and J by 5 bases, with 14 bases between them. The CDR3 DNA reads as TGTGCCAGTAGTAGAACAGGGTGGGAGACTGAAGCTTTCTTT. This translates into CASSRTGWETEAFF.

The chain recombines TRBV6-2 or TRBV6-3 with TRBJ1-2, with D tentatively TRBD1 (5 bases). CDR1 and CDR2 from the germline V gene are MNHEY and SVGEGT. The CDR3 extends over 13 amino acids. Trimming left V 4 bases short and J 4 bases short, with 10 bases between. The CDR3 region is CASSSQGVYGYTF. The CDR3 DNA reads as TGTGCCAGCAGTTCTCAGGGTGTCTATGGCTACACCTTC.

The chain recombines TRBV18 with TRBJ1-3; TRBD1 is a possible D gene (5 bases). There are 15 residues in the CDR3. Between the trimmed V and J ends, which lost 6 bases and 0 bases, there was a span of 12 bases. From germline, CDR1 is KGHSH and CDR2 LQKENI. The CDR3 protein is CASSPGHSSGNTIYF. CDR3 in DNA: TGTGCCAGCTCCCCCGGACACAGCTCTGGAAACACCATATATTTT.

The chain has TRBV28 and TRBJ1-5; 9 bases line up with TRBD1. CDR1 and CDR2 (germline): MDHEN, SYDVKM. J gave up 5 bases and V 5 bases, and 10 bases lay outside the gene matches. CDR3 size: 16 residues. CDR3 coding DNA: TGTGCCAGCAGTCCACTATCAACAGGGGGCCATCAGCCCCAGCATTTT. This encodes CASSPLSTGGHQPQHF. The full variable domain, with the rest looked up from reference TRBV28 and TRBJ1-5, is DVKVTQSSRYLVKRTGEKVFLECVQDMDHENMFWYRQDPGLGLRLIYFSYDVKMKEKGDIPEGYSVSREKKERFSLILESASTNQTSMYLCASSPLSTGGHQPQHFGDGTRLSIL.

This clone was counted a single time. CDR3 in amino acids: CASSQGTGSYGYTF. The CDR3 bases are TGTGCCAGCAGCCAAGGGACAGGGAGCTATGGCTACACCTTC. The rearrangement uses TRBV4-2 and TRBJ1-2, with 8 nucleotides matching TRBD1. The length of the CDR3 is 14 residues. The V gene's germline CDR1 is LGHNA and CDR2 YNFKEQ. J gave up 4 bases and V 1 base, and 2 bases lay outside the gene matches.

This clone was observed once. The CDR3 here is CASSVDAGREAYEQYF. The CDR3 DNA follows: TGTGCCAGCAGCGTAGATGCGGGCAGAGAAGCATACGAGCAGTACTTC. This chain connects TRBV9 to TRBJ2-7, with a weak D call TRBD2 (5 bases). In germline, CDR1 is SGDLS, CDR2 YYNGEE. V was trimmed by 0 bases and J by 4 bases, leaving 17 bases between them. The CDR3 runs to 16 residues.

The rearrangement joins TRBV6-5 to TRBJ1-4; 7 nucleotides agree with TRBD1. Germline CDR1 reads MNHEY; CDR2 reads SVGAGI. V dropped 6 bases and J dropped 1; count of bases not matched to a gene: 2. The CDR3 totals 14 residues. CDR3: CASSRDRTNEKLFF. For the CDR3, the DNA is TGTGCCAGCAGCAGGGACAGAACTAATGAAAAACTGTTTTTT.

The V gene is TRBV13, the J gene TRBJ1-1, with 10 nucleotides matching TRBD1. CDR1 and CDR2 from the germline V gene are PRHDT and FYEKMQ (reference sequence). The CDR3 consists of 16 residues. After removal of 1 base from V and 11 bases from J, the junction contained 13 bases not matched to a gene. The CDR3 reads CASSLVPGTGDGMAFF. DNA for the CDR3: TGTGCCAGCAGCTTAGTCCCCGGGACAGGGGATGGTATGGCTTTCTTT.